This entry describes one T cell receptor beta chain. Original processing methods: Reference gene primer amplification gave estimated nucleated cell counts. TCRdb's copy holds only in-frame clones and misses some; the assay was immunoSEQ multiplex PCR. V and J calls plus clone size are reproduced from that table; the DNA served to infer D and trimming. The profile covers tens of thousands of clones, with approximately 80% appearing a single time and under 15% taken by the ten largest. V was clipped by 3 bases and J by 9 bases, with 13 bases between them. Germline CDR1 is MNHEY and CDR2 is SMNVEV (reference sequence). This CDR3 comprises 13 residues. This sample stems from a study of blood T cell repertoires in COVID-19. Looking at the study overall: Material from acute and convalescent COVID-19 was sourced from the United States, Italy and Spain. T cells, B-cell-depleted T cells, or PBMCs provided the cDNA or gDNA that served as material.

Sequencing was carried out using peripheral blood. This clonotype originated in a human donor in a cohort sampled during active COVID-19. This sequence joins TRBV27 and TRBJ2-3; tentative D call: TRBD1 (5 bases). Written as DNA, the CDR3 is TGTGCCAGCAGTTTCGACAGTCGCTTGACGCAGTATTTT. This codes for CASSFDSRLTQYF.